These T cell receptor beta chains were read from a single sample in a study of human T cells and chemical hapten exposure. TCRdb independently ran MiXCR on the RACE reads; one entry per CDR3 protein. The sample consists of under 150,000 distinct CDR3 sequences, 9.5% to 13% of them appearing once. The source material was whole blood, sampled in connection with sensitization to the hapten diphenylcyclopropenone (DPC). These receptors were collected from a woman aged 45-60 years with alopecia areata. Some clones in this sample may be carry-over from other donors' samples. Each CDR3 is given with its conserved first and last residue. The D gene is left open where the match is weak. Size is omitted from some rows. Given values are once, few, many or a class for expanded clones.

v_gene	d_gene	j_gene	abundance	CDR3aa	CDR3nt
TRBV7-6	NA	TRBJ2-1	NA	CASSLAGAYNEQFF	TGTGCCAGCAGCCTCGCGGGGGCTTACAATGAGCAGTTCTTC
TRBV7-6	NA	TRBJ2-5	many	CASSLGGQETQYF	TGTGCCAGCAGCTTAGGGGGCCAAGAGACCCAGTACTTC
TRBV6-2/TRBV6-3	NA	TRBJ1-4	once	CASSYGARLYEKLFF	TGTGCCAGCAGTTACGGAGCCCGGCTTTATGAAAAACTGTTTTTT
TRBV28	NA	TRBJ1-2	few	CASSSPEAYGYTF	TGTGCCAGCAGTTCGCCGGAGGCCTATGGCTACACCTTC
TRBV24-1	NA	TRBJ2-5	few	CATSGDGGETQYF	TGTGCCACCAGTGGGGACGGAGGGGAGACCCAGTACTTC
TRBV5-1	NA	TRBJ1-1	many	CASSLITTNTEAFF	TGCGCCAGCAGCTTGATAACAACCAACACTGAAGCTTTCTTT
TRBV12-3/TRBV12-4	NA	TRBJ1-5	many	CASTRGWGGAQHF	TGTGCCAGCACTCGCGGTTGGGGTGGGGCCCAGCATTTT
TRBV7-2	NA	TRBJ2-3	NA	CASSLLTGSDTQYF	TGTGCCAGCAGCTTACTAACGGGGTCAGATACGCAGTATTTT
TRBV7-2	NA	TRBJ1-4	NA	CASSLRGVLPNEKLFF	TGTGCCAGCAGCTTACGGGGCGTTCTGCCTAATGAAAAACTGTTTTTT
TRBV5-1	TRBD1	TRBJ1-1	NA	CASRATGDRTEAFF	TGCGCCAGCAGAGCTACAGGGGATCGCACTGAAGCTTTCTTT
TRBV7-9	TRBD1	TRBJ1-6	NA	CASSPTGTGGAGYNSPLHF	TGTGCCAGCAGCCCCACCGGGACAGGGGGCGCGGGCTATAATTCACCCCTCCACTTT
TRBV7-2	TRBD1	TRBJ2-6	NA	CASSSLGQGTSGANVLTF	TGTGCCAGCAGCTCCCTAGGACAGGGTACCTCTGGGGCCAACGTCCTGACTTTC
TRBV2	NA	TRBJ1-4	NA	CASSVYEKLFF	TGTGCCAGCAGTGTTTACGAAAAACTGTTTTTT
TRBV6-5	NA	TRBJ1-6	few	CASSSGGRGRNSPLHF	TGTGCCAGCTCCTCCGGGGGTCGGGGGAGGAATTCACCCCTCCACTTT
TRBV7-6	TRBD2	TRBJ2-5	few	CASSYGTSGKETQYF	TGTGCCAGCAGCTACGGGACTAGCGGGAAAGAGACCCAGTACTTC
TRBV12-3/TRBV12-4	TRBD1	TRBJ1-6	NA	CASSPQGQVPLHF	TGTGCCAGCAGTCCCCAAGGACAGGTCCCCCTCCACTTT
TRBV5-1	NA	TRBJ1-3	many	CASSLGTDGNTIYF	TGCGCCAGCAGCCTGGGGACGGATGGAAACACCATATATTTT
TRBV7-2	TRBD2	TRBJ2-1	many	CASSPPGLAGGNEQFF	TGTGCCAGCAGCCCCCCGGGACTAGCGGGAGGTAATGAGCAGTTCTTC
TRBV7-2	NA	TRBJ1-1	few	CASSLLTEAFF	TGTGCCAGCAGCTTGTTAACTGAAGCTTTCTTT
TRBV11-2	NA	TRBJ2-2	many	CASSTNPDGPNTGELFF	TGTGCCAGCAGCACCAACCCGGATGGGCCGAACACCGGGGAGCTGTTTTTT
TRBV20-1	NA	TRBJ1-2	NA	CSVADYGYTF	TGCAGTGTAGCCGACTATGGCTACACCTTC
TRBV6-5	NA	TRBJ1-2	few	CASSYSNTGPNYGYTF	TGTGCCAGCAGTTACTCGAATACAGGACCTAACTATGGCTACACCTTC
TRBV9	TRBD1	TRBJ1-4	few	CASSVGTGLYEKLFF	TGTGCCAGCAGCGTAGGGACAGGACTTTATGAAAAACTGTTTTTT
TRBV3-1	NA	TRBJ2-3	many	CASSQVAGDTQYF	TGTGCCAGCAGCCAAGTTGCTGGAGATACGCAGTATTTT
TRBV7-6	TRBD2	TRBJ2-1	many	CASSLGLAGGGEQFF	TGTGCCAGCAGCTTAGGCCTAGCGGGAGGGGGAGAGCAGTTCTTC
TRBV11-2	TRBD1	TRBJ2-1	NA	CASSSQGYNEQFF	TGTGCCAGCAGCTCACAGGGGTACAATGAGCAGTTCTTC
TRBV28	NA	TRBJ1-2	many	CASSLTSGAGSLYGYTF	TGTGCCAGCAGTTTAACGTCGGGCGCGGGAAGTTTGTATGGCTACACCTTC
TRBV20-1	TRBD2	TRBJ2-7	NA	CSARGTSGSSYEQYF	TGCAGTGCTCGCGGGACTAGCGGGAGCTCCTACGAGCAGTACTTC
TRBV7-6	NA	TRBJ1-1	many	CASSLESGDRTEAFF	TGTGCCAGCAGCTTAGAATCAGGGGATCGGACTGAAGCTTTCTTT
TRBV28	TRBD1	TRBJ2-1	NA	CASSRQGLNEQFF	TGTGCCAGCTCTCGACAGGGTTTGAATGAGCAGTTCTTC
TRBV19	TRBD1	TRBJ2-1	many	CASNSGDRNEQFF	TGTGCCAGTAATTCGGGGGACAGGAATGAGCAGTTCTTC
TRBV4-1	NA	TRBJ2-7	few	CASSQEGVQGGVGEQYF	TGCGCCAGCAGCCAAGAAGGAGTACAGGGTGGAGTAGGCGAGCAGTACTTC
TRBV6-6	NA	TRBJ1-5	many	CASSYGTGLGQPQHF	TGTGCCAGCAGTTACGGTACAGGGCTGGGTCAGCCCCAGCATTTT
TRBV6-9	NA	TRBJ1-4	NA	CASDSSTNEKLFF	TGTGCCAGTGACAGCTCAACTAATGAAAAACTGTTTTTT
TRBV6-5	TRBD1	TRBJ1-4	NA	CASRGSGTGTNREKLFF	TGTGCCAGCAGAGGATCCGGGACAGGGACGAATCGCGAAAAACTGTTTTTT
TRBV28	NA	TRBJ1-6	few	CASGQSPLHF	TGTGCCAGCGGACAGTCACCCCTCCACTTT
TRBV27	NA	TRBJ2-6	many	CASSLWLSGANVLTF	TGTGCCAGCAGTTTATGGCTCTCTGGGGCCAACGTCCTGACTTTC
TRBV5-6	TRBD1	TRBJ1-2	many	CASLGRGQDYGYTF	TGTGCCAGCCTCGGCAGGGGGCAGGACTATGGCTACACCTTC
TRBV13	NA	TRBJ2-7	few	CASSLRETIREQYF	TGTGCCAGCAGCTTGAGGGAGACTATACGCGAGCAGTACTTC
TRBV19	TRBD1	TRBJ1-2	few	CASSPRTGGHYGYTF	TGTGCCAGTAGTCCTCGGACAGGGGGTCACTATGGCTACACCTTC
TRBV29-1	NA	TRBJ1-5	many	CSVLSGVNQPQHF	TGCAGCGTTCTCTCGGGAGTTAATCAGCCCCAGCATTTT
TRBV20-1	TRBD1	TRBJ2-7	few	CSARDHRGNYEQYF	TGCAGTGCTAGAGACCACAGGGGAAACTACGAGCAGTACTTC
TRBV2	TRBD1	TRBJ2-6	few	CASRDPGTADSGANVLTF	TGTGCCAGCAGGGATCCCGGGACAGCCGACTCTGGGGCCAACGTCCTGACTTTC